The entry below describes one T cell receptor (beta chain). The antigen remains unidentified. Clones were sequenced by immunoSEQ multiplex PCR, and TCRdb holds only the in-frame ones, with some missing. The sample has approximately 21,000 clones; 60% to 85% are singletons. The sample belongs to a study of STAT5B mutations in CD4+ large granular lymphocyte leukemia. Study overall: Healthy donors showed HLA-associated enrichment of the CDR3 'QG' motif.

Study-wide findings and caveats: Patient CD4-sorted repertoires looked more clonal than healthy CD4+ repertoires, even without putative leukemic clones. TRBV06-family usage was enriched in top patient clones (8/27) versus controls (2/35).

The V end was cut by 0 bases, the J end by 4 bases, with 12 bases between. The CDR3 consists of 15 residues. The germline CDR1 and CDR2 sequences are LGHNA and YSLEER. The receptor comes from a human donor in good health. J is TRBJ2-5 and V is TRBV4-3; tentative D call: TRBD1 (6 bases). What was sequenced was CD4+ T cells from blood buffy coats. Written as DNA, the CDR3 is TGCGCCAGCAGCCAAGATAGGGGCAGGGGAGAGACCCAGTACTTC. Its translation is CASSQDRGRGETQYF.